One sample yielded the 2 T cell receptor beta chains listed below, sequenced in a study of breast tumors, draining lymph nodes, adjacent tissues. TCRdb redid the calling of the multiplex PCR reads with MiXCR, one entry per CDR3 protein. The sample has 12,000 or so distinct CDR3 sequences, 50% to 60% seen once. Input material: breast tumor tissue. These TCRs come from a female donor with breast cancer. Some clones in this sample may be carry-over from other donors' samples.

This clonotype has ten or more counts. The V and J genes are TRBV4-2 and TRBJ1-5, with D perhaps TRBD1 (5 bases). V lost 6 bases and J 5 bases, leaving 8 bases between the germline ends. Germline assignment: CDR1 LGHNA and CDR2 YNFKEQ. This CDR3 has 12 amino acids. The DNA of the CDR3 is TGTGCCAGCAGGCAGGGAGATCAGCCCCAGCATTTT. This encodes CASRQGDQPQHF.

This clonotype showed up just a few times. The chain joins TRBV6-1 to TRBJ2-1; 7 bases agree with TRBD2. Trimming removed 1 base from V and 6 bases from J; junction bases left unmatched: 12. The germline CDR1 and CDR2 sequences are MNHNS and SASEGT. The CDR3 is made up of 17 amino acids. CDR3: CASSEVDLGGSRNEQFF. CDR3 DNA sequence: TGTGCCAGCAGTGAAGTCGATCTTGGCGGGAGTCGCAATGAGCAGTTCTTC.